This T cell receptor (beta chain) was sequenced in a study of T-cell reconstitution after alpha-beta-depleted transplantation in children. As to this clonotype: Antigen unknown.

Study-level points and caveats: At the one-year point after transplant, T-cell counts and TCRbeta diversity were found to come mostly from T cells that had been newly produced. TCRbeta diversity was high at day 60 in some patients (a result of surviving recipient T cells and thymic progenitors). About two months after transplant, alpha-beta T cells reportedly came from several hundred expanded graft clones.

Per the germline V gene, CDR1 is KGHSH and CDR2 is LQKENI. V shed 5 bases and J 6 bases; nucleotides not matched to a gene: 1. This CDR3 is 11 amino acids long. A library of TCRbeta sequences, prepared with unique molecular identifiers, was generated. Via MiXCR, TCRdb re-called the PCR reads, giving one row per CDR3 protein. The table includes about 830,000 distinct CDR3 sequences, about 15% detected once. This sequence originates from a male patient under 18 who had a stem cell transplant for acute lymphoblastic leukemia, so the T cells may come from the graft donor. The chain couples TRBV18 to TRBJ2-7; 7 positions match TRBD1. Sequenced material: PBMCs, mostly from graft donor cells, taken 360 days after TCRalphabeta/CD19-depleted stem cell transplant. CDR3 coding DNA: TGTGCCAGCTCAGACAGGGTCGAGCAGTACTTC. This encodes CASSDRVEQYF. Complete variable domain (other parts from reference TRBV18 and TRBJ2-7): NAGVMQNPRHLVRRRGQEARLRCSPMKGHSHVYWYRQLPEEGLKFMVYLQKENIIDESGMPKERFSAEFPKEGPSILRIQQVVRGDSAAYFCASSDRVEQYFGPGTRLTVT.